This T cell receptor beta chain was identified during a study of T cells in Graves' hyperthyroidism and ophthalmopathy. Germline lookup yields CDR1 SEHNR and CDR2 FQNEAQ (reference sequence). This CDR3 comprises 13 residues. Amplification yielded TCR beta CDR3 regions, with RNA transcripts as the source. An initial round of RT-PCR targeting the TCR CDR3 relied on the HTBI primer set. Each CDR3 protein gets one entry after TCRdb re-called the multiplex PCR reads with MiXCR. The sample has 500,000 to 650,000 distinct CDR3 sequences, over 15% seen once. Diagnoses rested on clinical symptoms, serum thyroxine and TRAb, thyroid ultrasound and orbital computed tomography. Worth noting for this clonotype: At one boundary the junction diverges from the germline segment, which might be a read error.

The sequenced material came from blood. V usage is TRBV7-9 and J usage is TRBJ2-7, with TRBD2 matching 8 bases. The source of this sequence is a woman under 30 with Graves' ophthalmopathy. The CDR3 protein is CAISPTGGAEQYF. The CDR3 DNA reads TGTGCCATCAGCCCGACGGGAGGGGCAGAGCAGTACTTC.